These T cell receptor beta chains were read from a single sample in a study of T cell responses to AZD1222 COVID-19 vaccine. Method: immunoSEQ multiplex PCR; TCRdb's copy keeps in-frame clones and lacks some. The table includes about 150,000 clones, 85% to 95% detected once. The specimen was peripheral blood, collected 28 days after the second AZD1222 dose. The source is an adult who received the AZD1222 COVID-19 vaccine. Both conserved end residues are part of each CDR3. Size is omitted from some rows. Given values are once, few, many or a class for expanded clones.

J: TRBJ2-7; V: TRBV28; size: .; CDR3: CASSPANLGQGNYEQYF
J: TRBJ1-1; V: TRBV9; size: .; CDR3: CASSVLENTEAFF
J: TRBJ2-3; V: TRBV6-5; size: .; CDR3: CASSQTRGGRQYF
J: TRBJ2-3; V: TRBV7-3; size: .; CDR3: CASSRTSGRTDTQYF
J: TRBJ2-1; V: TRBV5-1; size: few; CDR3: CASSLRTGGRYNEQFF
J: TRBJ1-2; V: TRBV5-6; size: .; CDR3: CASSLTGAYTF
J: TRBJ1-1; V: TRBV9; size: .; CDR3: CASSGVGQGTEAFF
J: TRBJ2-7; V: TRBV18; size: .; CDR3: CASSRGSKDEQYF
J: TRBJ2-7; V: TRBV27; size: .; CDR3: CASSLAVSSYEQYF
J: TRBJ2-1; V: TRBV15; size: .; CDR3: CATSRGRTGKNEQFF
J: TRBJ2-7; V: TRBV7-9; size: .; CDR3: CASSLKGNPYEQYF
J: TRBJ1-1; V: TRBV4-1; size: .; CDR3: CASSSPGQRESTEAFF
J: TRBJ1-1; V: TRBV18; size: .; CDR3: CASSQDRKNTEAFF
J: TRBJ1-1; V: TRBV18; size: .; CDR3: CASSPQGANTEAFF
J: TRBJ1-5; V: TRBV30; size: .; CDR3: CAWSAGYQPQHF
J: TRBJ2-1; V: TRBV24-1; size: .; CDR3: CATSDPNSGGFSNEQFF
J: TRBJ2-1; V: TRBV7-2; size: .; CDR3: CASSLFGAQSEQFF
J: TRBJ1-5; V: TRBV5-1; size: .; CDR3: CASSLVPGTDQPQHF
J: TRBJ1-5; V: TRBV2; size: .; CDR3: CANSPERAGNQPQHF
J: TRBJ1-2; V: TRBV19; size: .; CDR3: CASSTTGFPYGYTF
J: TRBJ2-1; V: TRBV9; size: .; CDR3: CASSPWDPGDEQFF
J: TRBJ2-1; V: TRBV24-1; size: .; CDR3: CATSPSSGLLNEQFF
J: TRBJ2-3; V: TRBV28; size: once; CDR3: CASAEGGGPAGTQYF
J: TRBJ2-2; V: TRBV19; size: .; CDR3: CASSSRRNTGELFF
J: TRBJ2-3; V: TRBV29-1; size: once; CDR3: CSPGRTNTDTQYF
J: TRBJ1-1; V: TRBV30; size: .; CDR3: CAWSVWSQMNTEAFF
J: TRBJ2-7; V: TRBV7-9; size: .; CDR3: CASSNTGTVSYEQYF
J: TRBJ2-6; V: TRBV30; size: once; CDR3: CAWSGGRLAGGPGGANVLTF
J: TRBJ2-3; V: TRBV9; size: .; CDR3: CASRATLGGVARGSQYF
J: TRBJ2-1; V: TRBV28; size: .; CDR3: CASSFGVAGEFFDEQFF
J: TRBJ1-2; V: TRBV6-5; size: .; CDR3: CASSSTVNYGYTF